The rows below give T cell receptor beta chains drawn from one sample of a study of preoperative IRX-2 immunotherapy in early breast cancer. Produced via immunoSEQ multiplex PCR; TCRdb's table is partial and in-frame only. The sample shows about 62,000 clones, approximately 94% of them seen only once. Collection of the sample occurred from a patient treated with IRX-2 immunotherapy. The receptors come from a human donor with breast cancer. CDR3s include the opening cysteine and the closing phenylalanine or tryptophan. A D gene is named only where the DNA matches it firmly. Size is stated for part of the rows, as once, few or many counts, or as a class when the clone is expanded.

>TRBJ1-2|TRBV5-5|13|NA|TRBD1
CASSPDRDYGYTF
TGTGCCAGCAGCCCGGACAGGGACTATGGCTACACCTTC
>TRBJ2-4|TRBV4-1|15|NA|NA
CASSQPNDYENIQYF
TGCGCCAGCAGCCAACCAAACGACTACGAAAACATTCAGTACTTC
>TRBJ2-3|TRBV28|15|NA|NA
CASSPGQGLADTQYF
TGTGCCAGCAGCCCGGGGCAGGGGTTGGCAGATACGCAGTATTTT
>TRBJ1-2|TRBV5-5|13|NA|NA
CASSLAGIYGYTF
TGTGCCAGCAGCTTGGCGGGGATCTATGGCTACACCTTC
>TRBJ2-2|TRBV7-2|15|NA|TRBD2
CASSLVGGAVGELFF
TGTGCCAGCAGCTTAGTCGGGGGGGCCGTCGGGGAGCTGTTTTTT
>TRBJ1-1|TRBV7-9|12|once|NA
CATRFGGTEAFF
TGTGCCACCCGATTTGGGGGCACTGAAGCTTTCTTT
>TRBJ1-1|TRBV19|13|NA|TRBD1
CASSQGQGAEAFF
TGTGCCAGTAGTCAAGGACAGGGGGCTGAAGCTTTCTTT
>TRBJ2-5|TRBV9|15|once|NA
CASSVWSREGETQYF
TGTGCCAGCAGCGTATGGTCCAGGGAAGGCGAGACCCAGTACTTC
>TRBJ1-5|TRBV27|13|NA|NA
CASSFSVTGNQHF
TGTGCCAGCAGTTTTAGCGTCACGGGAAACCAGCATTTT
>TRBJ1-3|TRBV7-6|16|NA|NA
CASSDKQGTSGNTIYF
TGTGCCAGCAGCGATAAGCAAGGGACCTCTGGAAACACCATATATTTT
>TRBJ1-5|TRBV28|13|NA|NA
CASSTQGGQPQHF
TGTGCCAGCAGTACCCAGGGCGGTCAGCCCCAGCATTTT
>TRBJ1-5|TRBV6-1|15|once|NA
CASSEDAVQGQPQHF
TGTGCCAGCAGTGAGGACGCTGTTCAAGGTCAGCCCCAGCATTTT
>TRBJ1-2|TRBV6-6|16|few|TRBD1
CASTPRPGQGTHGYTF
TGTGCCAGCACACCTCGCCCGGGACAGGGGACGCATGGCTACACCTTC
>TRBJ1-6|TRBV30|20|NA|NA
CACNVETVGLRSSYNSPLHF
TGTGCCTGTAATGTGGAGACAGTGGGCCTCCGGAGCTCCTATAATTCACCCCTCCACTTT
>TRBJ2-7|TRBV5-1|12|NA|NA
CASSLRRDEQYF
TGCGCCAGCAGCCTGCGGAGGGACGAGCAGTACTTC
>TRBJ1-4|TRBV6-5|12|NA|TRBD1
CASGFTGVKLFF
TGTGCCAGCGGTTTTACAGGGGTGAAACTGTTTTTT
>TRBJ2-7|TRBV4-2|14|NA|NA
CASSQAPHRGEQYF
TGTGCCAGCAGCCAAGCCCCCCATAGGGGGGAGCAGTACTTC
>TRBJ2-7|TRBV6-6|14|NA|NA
CASSYSKGTYEQYF
TGTGCCAGCAGTTACTCGAAGGGAACCTACGAGCAGTACTTC
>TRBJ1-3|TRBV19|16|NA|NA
CASSMGQDLLGNTIYF
TGTGCCAGTAGTATGGGGCAGGACCTTCTGGGAAACACCATATATTTT
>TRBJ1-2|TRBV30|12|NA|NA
CAWMLGLRDYTF
TGTGCCTGGATGTTGGGGTTAAGGGACTACACCTTC
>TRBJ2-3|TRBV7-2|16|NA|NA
CASSPRDTFPLGTQYF
TGTGCCAGCAGCCCACGGGACACGTTCCCGTTGGGTACGCAGTATTTT
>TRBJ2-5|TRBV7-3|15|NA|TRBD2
CASSPSGGGWETQYF
TGTGCCAGCAGCCCTAGCGGGGGGGGCTGGGAGACCCAGTACTTC
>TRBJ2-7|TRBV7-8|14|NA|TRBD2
CASSRIRAGGEQYF
TGTGCCAGCAGCAGAATACGGGCCGGGGGGGAGCAGTACTTC
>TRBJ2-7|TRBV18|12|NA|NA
CASSSSSYEQYF
TGTGCCAGCTCATCATCCTCCTACGAGCAGTACTTC
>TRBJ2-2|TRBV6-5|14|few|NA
CASRRTVNTGELFF
TGTGCCAGCAGGAGGACAGTGAACACCGGGGAGCTGTTTTTT
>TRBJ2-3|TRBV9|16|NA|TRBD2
CASSLWSGGATDTQYF
TGTGCCAGCAGCTTGTGGAGCGGGGGGGCAACAGATACGCAGTATTTT
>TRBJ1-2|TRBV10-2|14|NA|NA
CASRMAGDYYGYTF
TGCGCCAGCAGGATGGCAGGGGACTACTATGGCTACACCTTC
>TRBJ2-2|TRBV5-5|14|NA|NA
CASTSYLVTGELFF
TGTGCCAGCACCTCCTATCTGGTAACCGGGGAGCTGTTTTTT
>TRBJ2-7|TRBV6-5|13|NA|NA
CASSPGHPYEQYF
TGTGCCAGCAGTCCGGGCCATCCTTACGAGCAGTACTTC
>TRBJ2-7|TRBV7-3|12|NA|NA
CASSPRAYEQYF
TGTGCCAGCAGCCCTAGGGCCTACGAGCAGTACTTC
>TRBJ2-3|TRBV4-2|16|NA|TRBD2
CASSQGLAGDRDTQYF
TGTGCCAGCAGCCAAGGACTAGCGGGAGATAGAGATACGCAGTATTTT
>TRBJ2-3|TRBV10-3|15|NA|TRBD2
CAISAGLAGVDTQYF
TGTGCCATCAGTGCCGGCCTAGCGGGAGTAGATACGCAGTATTTT
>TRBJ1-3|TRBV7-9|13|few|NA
CASSLRRGNTIYF
TGTGCCAGCAGCTTAAGAAGGGGAAACACCATATATTTT
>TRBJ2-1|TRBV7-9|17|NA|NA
CASSSRAGRGDYNEQFF
TGTGCCAGCAGCTCTAGGGCAGGGAGAGGGGATTACAATGAGCAGTTCTTC
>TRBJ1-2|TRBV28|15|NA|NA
CASSLLAEPPYGYTF
TGTGCCAGCAGTTTATTGGCAGAGCCGCCCTATGGCTACACCTTC
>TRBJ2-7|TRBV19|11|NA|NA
CASSMGPKQYF
TGTGCCAGTAGTATGGGACCGAAGCAGTACTTC
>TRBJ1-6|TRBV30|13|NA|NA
CAWTRIDNSPLHF
TGTGCCTGGACCAGGATCGACAATTCACCCCTCCACTTT
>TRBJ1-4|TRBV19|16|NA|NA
CASSISTGEGDEKLFF
TGTGCCAGTAGTATCTCCACGGGGGAGGGTGATGAAAAACTGTTTTTT
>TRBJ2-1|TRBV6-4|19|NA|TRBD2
CASSDWGGSSGGSYNEQFF
TGTGCCAGCAGTGACTGGGGAGGTAGTAGCGGGGGTTCCTACAATGAGCAGTTCTTC
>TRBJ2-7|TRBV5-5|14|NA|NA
CASSLRVSSYEQYF
TGTGCCAGCAGCTTGCGGGTTTCCTCCTACGAGCAGTACTTC
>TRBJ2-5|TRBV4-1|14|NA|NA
CASSRRRIQETQYF
TGCGCCAGCAGCCGGAGGCGAATCCAAGAGACCCAGTACTTC
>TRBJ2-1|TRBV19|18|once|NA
CASSIVGRLIRRAVEQFF
TGTGCCAGTAGTATAGTTGGACGGCTGATTCGGCGCGCGGTTGAGCAGTTCTTC